This T cell receptor (beta chain) was identified in a study of T cell responses to AZD1222 COVID-19 vaccine (dated by TCRdb to the early 2020s). As for the study more broadly: TCR sequencing covered more than 230 trial participants: 200 to 210 given two doses of AZD1222 and 26 given two doses of MenACWY control vaccine. Trial participants were enrolled into age subgroups of 18-55, 56-69 and 70-plus years, which contained about 160, 30 and 59 TCR-sequenced participants, respectively.

Overall study results and their limits: Spike-specific TCR breadth and depth rose significantly after two AZD1222 doses compared with day 0 and with MenACWY recipients. Conclusions about previously exposed vaccinees are limited because only six or seven AZD1222 recipients were SARS-CoV-2 seropositive at baseline. No day 14 peak-response samples were available, so repertoires were characterized only after the peak T cell response. The 56-69-year group was small, and its depth increase did not reach significance, likely because of low power. Most participants were white British and females outnumbered males, and the authors suggested that clonal diversity may have been underestimated. CD4 TCRs associated with the vaccine covered the entire spike protein, and the dominant responses were in regions 160-218 and 743-854. Reportedly, close to half of the unique spike-specific TCRs recognized epitopes lying outside the regions that are mutated in the B.1.351 and B.1.1.7 variants.

As for this clone: Its recognized antigen is unknown. No base-level quality is on record; no much larger clone is a single base apart.

The time point label, read with the paper, signifies: about 28 days (+/-7) after the second vaccine dose. AZD1222 recipients given second doses at about 4 weeks or at about 12 weeks were pooled, since spike-specific TCR depth and breadth were not found to differ between the two schedules. Samples from vaccinated people were obtained from the UK trials COV001 and COV002, which included a single-blind randomized controlled phase 2/3 trial of AZD1222 (ChAdOx1 nCoV-19) in healthy adults. Trial participant PBMC samples were collected at day 0 and day 28 after the second dose for TCRbeta chain sequencing. CDR3 length: 17 amino acids, cysteine to phenylalanine. Only the CDR3 DNA is retained, 51 bases long and in frame from the first base. As encoded in the germline V gene (reference sequence), CDR1 is LNHDA while CDR2 is SQIVND. V is reduced by 5 bases and J by 10 bases, leaving a spacing of 24 bases between them.

The CDR3 regions of human TCRbeta chains were subjected to immunosequencing. In the source study's methods: Repertoire TCRs were matched against a reference library of SARS-CoV-2-specific TCRs generated with the MIRA antigen-specificity platform. Breadth was defined as the fraction of unique TCRs that were SARS-CoV-2-associated, and depth was defined as the fraction of total T cells that were SARS-CoV-2-associated. Each spike-specific TCR was assigned to its reactive spike region and to a CD4 or CD8 class using the MIRA data. Log10-transformed breadth and depth values were compared by one-way ANOVA with Sidak's multiple comparisons tests. The table was pulled from immuneACCESS by TCRdb, which kept in-frame rearrangements only. Such tables lose some clones; where checked, under half of the loss comes from unresolved V genes, and the rest has no known cause. From that table come the V and J calls and clone size; the DNA was used to work out D and trimming. In all, the sample holds about 84,000 clones, and approximately 85% of those were seen once. The ten largest clones represent 9.5% to 13% of the sample.

The material was peripheral blood, obtained 28 days after the second AZD1222 dose. The chain was built from TRBV19 and TRBJ1-6; the D segment cannot be called with confidence. The source is an adult who received the AZD1222 COVID-19 vaccine. The DNA sequence is given as TGTGCCAGTAGTCCGGGCCCCTACTCGAAAAGGGTATCACCCCTCCACTTT. It translates to CASSPGPYSKRVSPLHF.